This section outlines one TCR beta chain sequence together with its context. What it recognizes is unknown. This sample stems from a study of vaccination effects on CD4 cells after COVID-19. As for the study in general: A couple of convalescent donors provided samples 16 days and one week before vaccination.

V was shortened by 4 bases and J by 1 base, with 16 bases between the two germline ends. In germline, CDR1 is SGDLS, CDR2 YYNGEE. The length of the CDR3 is 16 residues. The ViraFEST assay expanded antigen-specific CD4+ T cells with viral peptide pools before sequencing. Subsequent to a culture period of around 10 days, CD4+ T cells were isolated. PCR confirmed that the person was infected with SARS-CoV-2 between March and December 2020. Days 3 and 7 were when half the medium was replaced with IL-2 medium. The table came from immunoSEQ multiplex PCR; TCRdb's copy has only in-frame clones and leaves some out. The sample yields about 22,000 clones, about 81% seen once.

The chain carries TRBV9 and TRBJ2-3, with D possibly TRBD2 on 6 matching bases. The receptor's source is a human donor who had a prior SARS-CoV-2 infection. The sequencing used CD4+ T cells from PBMCs cultured with a peptide pool, collected before COVID-19 vaccination. The CDR3 protein is CASSPPRWGGTDTQYF. CDR3 sequence (DNA): TGTGCCAGCAGCCCGCCTAGATGGGGGGGCACAGATACGCAGTATTTT.